Listed here are 32 T cell receptor beta chains from one sample, sequenced in a study of cytomegalovirus exposure and HLA in healthy donors. 13 Jbeta primers and 60 Vbeta primers were used for the PCR. The repertoire was sequenced with immunoSEQ multiplex PCR; TCRdb's copy has only in-frame clones and lacks some. The sample has about 130,000 clones, approximately 71% seen once. The sample taken for sequencing was PBMCs. The receptors were gathered from a woman aged 60-70 years in good health and CMV-seronegative.

The chain uses TRBV18 and TRBJ2-7; TRBD2 agrees at 13 bases. CDR3 length equals 15 residues. Losses at the gene ends were 2 bases for V and 5 bases for J; bases not matched to a gene: 3. Germline CDR1 and CDR2: KGHSH and LQKENI. CDR3 region: CASSPAGLAGDEQYF. CDR3 in DNA: TGTGCCAGCTCACCAGCTGGACTAGCGGGAGACGAGCAGTACTTC.

The genes are TRBV7-4 and TRBJ2-7; 9 bases align to TRBD1. V was pared by 11 bases and J by 7 bases, with 9 bases of the junction left unmatched. Germline values: CDR1 SGHVT, CDR2 SQSDAQ. The CDR3 is made up of 12 amino acids. The CDR3 sequence: CALRTGEEEQYF. CDR3 in DNA: TGTGCCCTCCGGACAGGGGAAGAGGAGCAGTACTTC.

In the case of this clone: At one boundary the junction diverges from the germline segment, which might be a read error. This rearrangement joins TRBV10-3 to TRBJ2-1; TRBD2 matches at 14 bases. This CDR3 is built from 15 residues. Per germline, CDR1 ENHRY and CDR2 SYGVKD. The CDR3 nucleotides are TGTGCCACTGGGACTAGCGGGAGCTCCTGCAATGAGCAGTTCTTC. It encodes CATGTSGSSCNEQFF.

This clone was counted a single time. The chain couples TRBV2 to TRBJ1-1, with TRBD1 identical over 7 bases. The V and J ends lost 2 bases and 4 bases, in that order; junction bases with no gene match: 1. Germline CDR1 and CDR2: SNHLY and FYNNEI. This CDR3 is built from 13 residues. The DNA of the CDR3 is TGTGCCAGCAGTGAACACAGGGGCACTGAAGCTTTCTTT. Residues: CASSEHRGTEAFF. Complete variable domain (other parts from reference TRBV2 and TRBJ1-1): EPEVTQTPSHQVTQMGQEVILRCVPISNHLYFYWYRQILGQKVEFLVSFYNNEISEKSEIFDDQFSVERPDGSNFTLKIRSTKLEDSAMYFCASSEHRGTEAFFGQGTRLTVV.

This clone was seen once. The CDR3 region is CASSQGTGALYEQYF. In DNA form, the CDR3 reads TGTGCCAGCAGCCAAGGGACAGGGGCGCTATACGAGCAGTACTTC. This chain links TRBV13 with TRBJ2-7; 10 bases match TRBD1. The length of the CDR3 is 15 residues. Germline CDR1 PRHDT, CDR2 FYEKMQ (reference sequence). Germline trimming cut 5 bases from V and 4 bases from J; bases unmatched to any gene: 8.

The gene calls are TRBV6-5 and TRBJ1-6; 9 positions agree with TRBD1. Germline V gene data show CDR1 as MNHEY and CDR2 as SVGAGI. V gave up 5 bases and J gave up 10 bases; unmatched junction bases: 6. The CDR3 has 14 amino acids. CDR3 amino acids: CASSNRDRVSPLHF. The CDR3 nucleotides are TGTGCCAGCAGTAACCGGGACAGGGTATCACCCCTCCACTTT.

The chain recombines TRBV11-1 with TRBJ2-7, with 7 bases identical to TRBD1. Germline CDR1 is SGHAT and CDR2 is FQDESV (reference sequence). This CDR3 region has 15 residues. After removal of 1 base from V and 3 bases from J, the junction contained 6 bases not matched to a gene. For the CDR3, the DNA is TGTGCCAGCAGCTTAGTTTGGGACAGAAACTACGAGCAGTACTTC. It is translated as CASSLVWDRNYEQYF.

This clone was recorded a few times. The gene calls are TRBV9 and TRBJ2-1; tentatively, D is TRBD2 (6 bases). This CDR3 has 15 amino acids. V was clipped by 3 bases and J by 9 bases, with 19 bases between them. CDR1 and CDR2 from the germline V gene are SGDLS and YYNGEE. CDR3 in DNA: TGTGCCAGCAGCGGAATGGGTAGCGGCGCAATTGAGCAGTTCTTC. Translation: CASSGMGSGAIEQFF.

The chain is built from TRBV19 and TRBJ2-2, with 8 bases matching TRBD1. V lost 4 bases and J lost 0; bases outside the gene matches: 1. CDR3 length equals 15 residues. Looked up from germline, CDR1 is LNHDA and CDR2 is SQIVND (reference sequence). CDR3 sequence (DNA): TGTGCCAGTAGTAGGGGACAGGCGAACACCGGGGAGCTGTTTTTT. Translation gives CASSRGQANTGELFF.

V and J are TRBV28 and TRBJ2-5, with 7 nucleotides matching TRBD2. V lost 4 bases and J lost 5; bases outside the gene matches: 7. Germline V gene lookup returns CDR1 MDHEN and CDR2 SYDVKM. The CDR3 spans 14 residues. The CDR3 is CASSSGGPGETQYF. The CDR3 DNA is TGTGCCAGCAGTTCGGGGGGACCTGGGGAGACCCAGTACTTC.

The chain joins TRBV28 to TRBJ1-2; TRBD1 matches at 8 bases. The CDR3 runs to 14 residues. The junction had 4 bases not matched to a gene; V was cut back by 3 bases and J by 4 bases. Germline assignment: CDR1 MDHEN and CDR2 SYDVKM. CDR3 DNA sequence: TGTGCCAGCAGTTTGGGACAGGCCTCCTATGGCTACACCTTC. It is translated as CASSLGQASYGYTF.

This chain connects TRBV30 to TRBJ1-3, with D possibly being TRBD1 (5 bases). CDR1 and CDR2 from the germline V gene are GTSNPN and SVGIG (reference sequence). With 7 bases removed from V and 4 bases from J, the gap between germline ends came to 14 bases. There are 13 residues in the CDR3. The CDR3 nucleotides are TGTGCCTCCCACCCAGGGATGGGAAACACCATATATTTT. This sequence encodes CASHPGMGNTIYF. The full variable domain, rest sourced from reference TRBV30 and TRBJ1-3, is SQTIHQWPATLVQPVGSPLSLECTVEGTSNPNLYWYRQAAGRGLQLLFYSVGIGQISSEVPQNLSASRPQDRQFILSSKKLLLSDSGFYLCASHPGMGNTIYFGEGSWLTVV.

This chain uses TRBV6-5 with TRBJ2-7, with 9 bases identical to TRBD1. After removal of 0 bases from V and 1 base from J, the junction contained 4 bases not matched to a gene. Per the germline V gene, CDR1 is MNHEY and CDR2 is SVGAGI. This CDR3 spans 16 amino acids. The CDR3 protein is CASSYSRDRVSYEQYF. The CDR3 coding sequence is TGTGCCAGCAGTTACTCGCGGGACAGGGTATCCTACGAGCAGTACTTC.

The chain joins TRBV28 to TRBJ1-2; no clear D. V lost 5 bases and J 1 base, leaving 5 bases between the germline ends. In germline, CDR1 is MDHEN, CDR2 SYDVKM. This CDR3 spans 12 amino acids. The CDR3: CASSPNNYGYTF. In nucleotides, the CDR3 is TGTGCCAGCAGTCCAAATAACTATGGCTACACCTTC.

The chain employs TRBV5-1 and TRBJ2-4; TRBD2 might be the D (5 bases). Trimming removed 0 bases at V and 11 bases at J, with 15 bases between. This CDR3 has 14 amino acids. The germline CDR1 and CDR2 sequences are SGHRS and YFSETQ. The CDR3 is CASSLGAGGDVQYF. The CDR3 nucleotides are TGCGCCAGCAGCTTGGGGGCAGGAGGCGACGTTCAGTACTTC. Drawing the rest from reference TRBV5-1 and TRBJ2-4, the complete variable domain is KAGVTQTPRYLIKTRGQQVTLSCSPISGHRSVSWYQQTPGQGLQFLFEYFSETQRNKGNFPGRFSGRQFSNSRSEMNVSTLELGDSALYLCASSLGAGGDVQYFGAGTRLSVL.

The V gene is TRBV5-4, the J gene TRBJ2-1, with TRBD2 matching 10 bases. Germline assignment: CDR1 SGHNT and CDR2 YYREEE (reference sequence). CDR3 length equals 15 residues. J was trimmed by 2 bases and V by 2 bases; bases with no gene match: 1. The CDR3 bases are TGTGCCAGCAGCTTAGGGACTAGCGCCTACAATGAGCAGTTCTTC. Amino acids: CASSLGTSAYNEQFF.

This clone appeared once. J is TRBJ2-2 and V is TRBV28; 8 nucleotides agree with TRBD1. CDR3 length: 15 amino acids. V lost 8 bases to trimming and J lost 7 bases; unmatched junction nucleotides: 12. Germline CDR1 is MDHEN and CDR2 is SYDVKM. For the CDR3, the DNA is TGTGCCAGCCACCCCCCACAGGGGGAGATCGGGGAGCTGTTTTTT. Its protein is CASHPPQGEIGELFF.

V is TRBV5-1 and J is TRBJ2-5; D is uncertain. The last part of the DNA fits TRBJ2-7 better; the J call may be wrong. The length of the CDR3 is 16 residues. From germline, CDR1 is SGHRS and CDR2 YFSETQ. Written as DNA, the CDR3 is TGCGCCAGCAGCCCGACATTGGGCCTCAGCTCCTACGAGCAGTACTTC. Amino acids: CASSPTLGLSSYEQYF.

This chain joins TRBV25-1 and TRBJ2-5; 7 bases map to TRBD1. The length of the CDR3 is 14 residues. The V gene end was trimmed by 4 bases and the J gene end by 1 base; junction bases not matched to a gene: 3. Germline V gene data show CDR1 as MGHDK and CDR2 as SYGVNS. CDR3 amino acids: CASSAAGGQETQYF. As DNA, the CDR3 is TGTGCCAGCAGTGCGGCAGGGGGCCAAGAGACCCAGTACTTC.

This rearrangement joins TRBV11-2 to TRBJ2-1; 7 bases match TRBD1. The CDR3 covers 14 residues. V lost 5 bases and J lost 7; bases outside the gene matches: 8. Germline V lookup: CDR1 SGHAT, CDR2 FQNNGV. The chain's CDR3 is CASSAPGGGNEQFF. The CDR3, as DNA: TGTGCCAGCAGCGCGCCAGGGGGTGGTAATGAGCAGTTCTTC. Using reference TRBV11-2 and TRBJ2-1 for the parts outside the CDR3, the full variable domain is EAGVAQSPRYKIIEKRQSVAFWCNPISGHATLYWYQQILGQGPKLLIQFQNNGVVDDSQLPKDRFSAERLKGVDSTLKIQPAKLEDSAVYLCASSAPGGGNEQFFGPGTRLTVL.

This clone was seen only a few times. V usage is TRBV9 and J usage is TRBJ2-2, with 10 bases lining up with TRBD1. In germline, CDR1 is SGDLS, CDR2 YYNGEE. CDR3 length equals 16 residues. The J segment lost 8 bases and the V segment lost 2 bases, leaving 9 bases of the junction unmatched. The CDR3 loop reads CASSVDPGQGYGELFF. In nucleotides, the CDR3 is TGTGCCAGCAGCGTGGACCCGGGACAGGGGTATGGGGAGCTGTTTTTT. Full variable domain (remainder filled in from reference TRBV9 and TRBJ2-2): DSGVTQTPKHLITATGQRVTLRCSPRSGDLSVYWYQQSLDQGLQFLIQYYNGEERAKGNILERFSAQQFPDLHSELNLSSLELGDSALYFCASSVDPGQGYGELFFGEGSRLTVL.

The V call is TRBV7-3, the J call TRBJ1-1; perhaps TRBD1 as D (6 bases). With 5 bases removed from V and 1 base from J, the gap between germline ends came to 14 bases. Looked up from germline, CDR1 is SGHTA and CDR2 is FQGTGA. The CDR3 extends over 15 amino acids. CDR3 sequence reads: CASSGTGTKNTEAFF. CDR3 coding DNA: TGTGCCAGCAGCGGGACCGGGACAAAGAACACTGAAGCTTTCTTT.

The chain links TRBV11-2 to TRBJ2-1, with 11 bases matching TRBD2. V was clipped by 0 bases and J by 4 bases; unmatched bases: 5. The length of the CDR3 is 17 residues. Germline V gene sequence: CDR1 SGHAT, CDR2 FQNNGV. The CDR3 DNA is TGTGCCAGCAGCTTAGAAGGGACTAGCGGCCTATACAATGAGCAGTTCTTC. It yields the protein CASSLEGTSGLYNEQFF. The entire variable domain, with the rest obtained from reference TRBV11-2 and TRBJ2-1, is as follows: EAGVAQSPRYKIIEKRQSVAFWCNPISGHATLYWYQQILGQGPKLLIQFQNNGVVDDSQLPKDRFSAERLKGVDSTLKIQPAKLEDSAVYLCASSLEGTSGLYNEQFFGPGTRLTVL.

The gene calls are TRBV11-2 and TRBJ2-1; the D is unclear. V gave up 5 bases and J gave up 0 bases, with 17 bases separating them. CDR3 length: 17 residues. In germline, CDR1 is SGHAT, CDR2 FQNNGV. As DNA, the CDR3 is TGTGCCAGCAGCCCGTACTACTCGACCAGCTCCTACAATGAGCAGTTCTTC. Translation: CASSPYYSTSSYNEQFF.

This clone has just a few counts. J is TRBJ1-1 and V is TRBV7-6; D may be TRBD1 (5 bases). This CDR3 region has 16 residues. Trimming stripped 5 bases from V and 3 bases from J, with 19 bases between. The germline V gene encodes CDR1 SGHVS and CDR2 FNYEAQ. CDR3 region: CASSRNTGLGDTEAFF. CDR3 nucleotides: TGTGCCAGCAGCCGTAATACAGGCCTTGGGGACACTGAAGCTTTCTTT.

This sequence joins TRBV5-1 and TRBJ2-1, with 10 bases aligning to TRBD2. The CDR3 has 14 residues. Germline V gene sequence: CDR1 SGHRS, CDR2 YFSETQ. The junction had 4 bases not matched to a gene; V was cut back by 6 bases and J by 4 bases. The CDR3: CASNGLAAYNEQFF. CDR3 nucleotides: TGCGCCAGCAATGGACTAGCGGCGTACAATGAGCAGTTCTTC.

This clone was detected once. The V gene is TRBV6-1, the J gene TRBJ1-4, with a tentative D call TRBD1 (6 bases). CDR1 is MNHNS, CDR2 SASEGT, per germline. CDR3 size: 15 residues. Trimming pared 5 bases from V and 5 bases from J, leaving 15 bases between. The CDR3 spells CASSPQGQGNEKLFF. CDR3 in DNA: TGTGCCAGCAGTCCCCAAGGCCAGGGGAATGAAAAACTGTTTTTT.

V and J are TRBV19 and TRBJ1-1, with TRBD1 identical over 11 bases. V trimming: 6 bases; J trimming: 4 bases; junction bases outside the gene matches: 4. The CDR3 covers 14 residues. Per the germline V gene, CDR1 is LNHDA and CDR2 is SQIVND (reference sequence). The CDR3 DNA sequence: TGTGCCAGTAGGGTAGGGACAGGGGGCACTGAAGCTTTCTTT. Encoded protein: CASRVGTGGTEAFF.

This clone was found once. One end of the junction is discordant with germline, which a read error may explain. The chain couples TRBV28 to TRBJ1-5; D ambiguous. Germline CDR1 is MDHEN and CDR2 is SYDVKM. CDR3 size: 14 residues. In DNA form, the CDR3 reads TGTGCCAGCAGTTTTCGTTCCGGTAATCGGCCCCAGCATTTT. Amino acid sequence: CASSFRSGNRPQHF.

The CDR3 nucleotides read TGTGCCAGCAGATCTCGGCCCCTAGGCTTGGCCGGGGAGCTGTTTTTT. Amino acid sequence: CASRSRPLGLAGELFF. V and J are TRBV21-1 and TRBJ2-2; no DNA check was done on the table's D call, TRBD2. TRBV21-1 is marked as a pseudogene. CDR3 size: 16 residues.

This clone has more than one count but fewer than ten. The chain has TRBV6-5 and TRBJ2-3; tentatively, D is TRBD2 (7 bases). This CDR3 has 13 residues. Germline V CDR1 and CDR2: MNHEY, SVGAGI. Between the trimmed V and J ends, which lost 9 bases and 5 bases, there was a span of 15 bases. As DNA, the CDR3 is TGTGCCAGTACAATGAGGGGGGGAGATACGCAGTATTTT. Its protein is CASTMRGGDTQYF.

CDR3 region: CASSEALEGLGTEAFF. Written as DNA, the CDR3 is TGTGCCAGCAGTGAAGCGTTGGAGGGTTTGGGCACTGAAGCTTTCTTT. V and J are TRBV6-1 and TRBJ1-1, with D unclear. Trimming stripped 0 bases from V and 4 bases from J, with 15 bases between. The CDR3 contains 16 residues. Germline lookup yields CDR1 MNHNS and CDR2 SASEGT.